This is a list of T cell receptor beta chains from one sample in a study of Graves' ophthalmopathy and Graves' hyperthyroidism. TCRdb passed the multiplex PCR reads through MiXCR, listing each CDR3 protein once. Among roughly 600,000 distinct CDR3 sequences listed, about 40% were seen once. Sequencing was carried out using peripheral blood or thyroid tissue (not recorded which). The source is an adult man with Graves' hyperthyroidism. Both conserved end residues are part of each CDR3. The order of the fields is J gene, clone size, D gene, V gene, CDR3 protein, CDR3 DNA. D genes are given only for firm matches. Clone size is shown for a subset of rows, as once, few, many or a class of expanded clone.

J: TRBJ1-1
size: many
D: TRBD1
V: TRBV29-1
CDR3: CSVTSGTVNTEAFF
DNA: TGCAGCGTCACATCCGGGACAGTGAACACTGAAGCTTTCTTT

J: TRBJ1-1
size: many
D: TRBD1
V: TRBV20-1
CDR3: CSAGDLVTGGTEAFF
DNA: TGCAGTGCTGGAGACCTCGTGACAGGGGGCACTGAAGCTTTCTTT

J: TRBJ1-1
size: many
D: -
V: TRBV7-9
CDR3: CASSLGTPAPEAFF
DNA: TGTGCCAGCAGCTTAGGGACCCCGGCCCCTGAAGCTTTCTTT

J: TRBJ1-1
size: -
D: -
V: TRBV12-3/TRBV12-4
CDR3: CASSPWGGVNTEAFF
DNA: TGTGCCAGCAGCCCTTGGGGGGGGGTGAACACTGAAGCTTTCTTT

J: TRBJ1-5
size: once
D: TRBD1
V: TRBV5-1
CDR3: CASSTGQGAASNQPQHF
DNA: TGCGCCAGCAGCACGGGACAGGGGGCGGCAAGCAATCAGCCCCAGCATTTT

J: TRBJ1-1
size: -
D: TRBD1
V: TRBV6-5
CDR3: CASSYLPTGTNTEAFF
DNA: TGTGCCAGCAGTTACCTCCCGACAGGGACCAACACTGAAGCTTTCTTT

J: TRBJ1-6
size: few
D: -
V: TRBV7-2
CDR3: CASSFGKLNSPLHF
DNA: TGTGCCAGCAGCTTCGGGAAGCTTAATTCACCCCTCCACTTT

J: TRBJ2-3
size: -
D: TRBD1
V: TRBV7-9
CDR3: CASSLLPGQGADTQYF
DNA: TGTGCCAGCAGCCTCCTACCGGGACAGGGGGCAGATACGCAGTATTTT

J: TRBJ2-5
size: -
D: -
V: TRBV29-1
CDR3: CSVTPQATYQETQYF
DNA: TGCAGCGTTACCCCACAGGCGACCTACCAAGAGACCCAGTACTTC

J: TRBJ2-5
size: many
D: -
V: TRBV27
CDR3: CASRNRASSQWF
DNA: TGTGCCAGCAGGAACAGGGCGAGTAGCCAGTGGTTC

J: TRBJ2-2
size: -
D: -
V: TRBV3-1
CDR3: CASSQGVGAGELFF
DNA: TGTGCCAGCAGCCAAGGGGTCGGCGCCGGGGAGCTGTTTTTT

J: TRBJ2-5
size: -
D: TRBD2
V: TRBV2
CDR3: CASSPGLAEEETQYF
DNA: TGTGCCAGCAGCCCAGGACTAGCGGAGGAAGAGACCCAGTACTTC

J: TRBJ1-1
size: -
D: TRBD1
V: TRBV6-1
CDR3: CASSYSGLQGRRNTEAFF
DNA: TGTGCCAGCAGTTACTCAGGGTTACAGGGGCGGAGGAACACTGAAGCTTTCTTT

J: TRBJ1-4
size: -
D: -
V: TRBV19
CDR3: CASTDPGLPNEKLFF
DNA: TGTGCCAGTACCGATCCGGGACTTCCTAATGAAAAACTGTTTTTT

J: TRBJ2-5
size: many
D: -
V: TRBV6-6
CDR3: CASSYSALGETQYF
DNA: TGTGCCAGCAGTTACTCCGCCCTGGGGGAGACCCAGTACTTC

J: TRBJ2-2
size: few
D: -
V: TRBV5-1
CDR3: CASSLEVGRTGELFF
DNA: TGCGCCAGCAGCTTGGAGGTGGGGCGCACCGGGGAGCTGTTTTTT

J: TRBJ2-7
size: few
D: -
V: TRBV28
CDR3: CASIGGKAYEQYF
DNA: TGTGCCAGCATAGGGGGTAAGGCCTACGAGCAGTACTTC

J: TRBJ1-2
size: many
D: TRBD1
V: TRBV12-3/TRBV12-4
CDR3: CASSLPQGTYGYTF
DNA: TGTGCCAGCAGCCTCCCACAGGGGACCTATGGCTACACCTTC

J: TRBJ2-3
size: few
D: -
V: TRBV25-1
CDR3: CASSDRRGATFDTQYF
DNA: TGTGCCAGCAGTGATCGACGGGGGGCCACCTTCGATACGCAGTATTTT

J: TRBJ2-7
size: many
D: -
V: TRBV3-1
CDR3: CASSQGSQTRYEQYF
DNA: TGTGCCAGCAGCCAAGGTAGTCAGACACGCTACGAGCAGTACTTC

J: TRBJ1-4
size: -
D: -
V: TRBV12-3/TRBV12-4
CDR3: CASGNVVTTNEKLFF
DNA: TGTGCCAGCGGCAATGTAGTTACAACTAATGAAAAACTGTTTTTT

J: TRBJ1-2
size: many
D: -
V: TRBV29-1
CDR3: CSVEFSTSYGYTF
DNA: TGCAGCGTTGAATTTTCCACGAGCTATGGCTACACCTTC

J: TRBJ2-5
size: -
D: TRBD2
V: TRBV24-1
CDR3: CATSDVRLAGQWETQYF
DNA: TGTGCCACCAGTGATGTCCGACTAGCGGGGCAATGGGAGACCCAGTACTTC

J: TRBJ1-3
size: few
D: -
V: TRBV7-9
CDR3: CASSWDGSGNTIYF
DNA: TGTGCCAGCAGCTGGGACGGGTCTGGAAACACCATATATTTT

J: TRBJ1-2
size: many
D: TRBD1
V: TRBV18
CDR3: CASRTGNDYGYTF
DNA: TGTGCCAGCCGGACAGGGAACGACTATGGCTACACCTTC

J: TRBJ1-1
size: -
D: TRBD1
V: TRBV6-1
CDR3: CASSRTSTGGGRNTEAFF
DNA: TGTGCCAGCAGTCGGACATCGACAGGGGGCGGAAGGAACACTGAAGCTTTCTTT

J: TRBJ1-1
size: many
D: TRBD1
V: TRBV25-1
CDR3: CASSGVDRGRGEAFF
DNA: TGTGCCAGCAGTGGGGTGGACAGGGGCCGGGGTGAAGCTTTCTTT

J: TRBJ1-4
size: -
D: TRBD1
V: TRBV6-5
CDR3: CASSYSTRGGFEEKLFF
DNA: TGTGCCAGCAGTTACTCGACACGAGGGGGCTTCGAGGAAAAACTGTTTTTT

J: TRBJ2-5
size: many
D: -
V: TRBV29-1
CDR3: CSVERAAEEETQYF
DNA: TGCAGCGTTGAACGGGCTGCTGAGGAAGAGACCCAGTACTTC

J: TRBJ2-1
size: -
D: TRBD1
V: TRBV24-1
CDR3: CATSDAGTGNNEQFF
DNA: TGTGCCACCAGTGATGCCGGGACAGGGAACAATGAGCAGTTCTTC

J: TRBJ1-5
size: many
D: -
V: TRBV24-1
CDR3: CATSGNFGWPQHF
DNA: TGTGCCACCAGTGGGAACTTTGGGTGGCCCCAGCATTTT

J: TRBJ1-1
size: -
D: -
V: TRBV10-3
CDR3: CAISERGVGTEAFF
DNA: TGTGCCATCAGTGAAAGGGGGGTGGGCACTGAAGCTTTCTTT

J: TRBJ1-3
size: many
D: -
V: TRBV20-1
CDR3: CSARDNRGDGNTIYF
DNA: TGCAGTGCTAGAGATAATCGGGGGGATGGAAACACCATATATTTT

J: TRBJ1-1
size: many
D: -
V: TRBV20-1
CDR3: CSAREEREGTEAFF
DNA: TGCAGTGCTAGAGAGGAGAGGGAAGGCACTGAAGCTTTCTTT

J: TRBJ1-1
size: many
D: TRBD1
V: TRBV19
CDR3: CASSIGTGAAFF
DNA: TGTGCCAGTAGTATAGGAACAGGGGCGGCTTTCTTT

J: TRBJ1-5
size: many
D: -
V: TRBV19
CDR3: CASRPGQGGQPQHF
DNA: TGTGCCAGTAGACCGGGGCAGGGAGGTCAGCCCCAGCATTTT

J: TRBJ2-5
size: -
D: -
V: TRBV20-1
CDR3: CSVRAGRIQETQYF
DNA: TGCAGTGTTAGAGCGGGCAGGATACAAGAGACCCAGTACTTT

J: TRBJ2-7
size: -
D: -
V: TRBV20-1
CDR3: CSARAPRGPNEQYF
DNA: TGCAGTGCTAGAGCGCCCAGGGGCCCCAACGAGCAGTACTTC

J: TRBJ2-5
size: many
D: TRBD1
V: TRBV3-1
CDR3: CASSQETGGRKTQYF
DNA: TGTGCCAGCAGCCAAGAGACAGGGGGGAGAAAGACCCAGTACTTC

J: TRBJ1-2
size: many
D: -
V: TRBV6-5
CDR3: CASSFTGIDGYTF
DNA: TGTGCCAGCAGCTTCACAGGGATTGATGGCTACACCTTC

J: TRBJ2-7
size: many
D: TRBD2
V: TRBV27
CDR3: CASRRRGGDEQYF
DNA: TGTGCCAGCAGACGACGGGGGGGCGACGAGCAGTACTTC

J: TRBJ1-1
size: -
D: TRBD1
V: TRBV5-1
CDR3: CASRLCTGGPNTEAFF
DNA: TGCGCCAGCAGATTGTGTACAGGGGGCCCGAACACTGAAGCTTTCTTT

J: TRBJ1-4
size: -
D: TRBD1
V: TRBV5-6
CDR3: CAWNRQGRGEKLFF
DNA: TGTGCCTGGAACCGACAGGGGAGGGGGGAAAAACTGTTTTTT

J: TRBJ2-7
size: few
D: TRBD1
V: TRBV7-9
CDR3: CASSYPGQGVGEQYF
DNA: TGTGCCAGCAGTTATCCGGGACAGGGAGTCGGCGAGCAGTACTTC

J: TRBJ1-2
size: many
D: TRBD1
V: TRBV19
CDR3: CASSQTGTGADYGYTF
DNA: TGTGCCAGTAGTCAGACCGGGACAGGGGCTGACTATGGCTACACCTTC

J: TRBJ1-5
size: -
D: TRBD1
V: TRBV12-3/TRBV12-4
CDR3: CASSVRQGRWEPQHF
DNA: TGTGCCAGCAGCGTAAGACAGGGAAGATGGGAGCCCCAGCATTTT

J: TRBJ1-2
size: many
D: -
V: TRBV25-1
CDR3: CASSEFMEGNYGYTF
DNA: TGTGCCAGCAGTGAATTCATGGAGGGTAACTATGGCTACACCTTC

J: TRBJ1-2
size: -
D: -
V: TRBV25-1
CDR3: CASSENRPGDYGYTF
DNA: TGTGCCAGCAGTGAGAATAGGCCCGGAGACTATGGCTACACCTTC

J: TRBJ1-2
size: -
D: TRBD1
V: TRBV15
CDR3: CATSSPWRQGYGYTF
DNA: TGTGCCACCAGCAGTCCATGGCGACAGGGCTATGGCTACACCTTC

J: TRBJ2-1
size: once
D: -
V: TRBV5-1
CDR3: CASSLARGGREQFF
DNA: TGCGCCAGCAGCTTAGCCAGGGGCGGGCGTGAGCAGTTCTTC

J: TRBJ1-5
size: many
D: -
V: TRBV20-1
CDR3: CSARTLETAPNQPQHF
DNA: TGCAGTGCTAGGACGTTAGAGACAGCGCCCAATCAGCCCCAGCATTTT

J: TRBJ2-7
size: few
D: -
V: TRBV12-3/TRBV12-4
CDR3: CASSLGSLGGERPYEQYF
DNA: TGTGCCAGCAGTTTAGGGTCTTTGGGCGGAGAAAGGCCCTACGAGCAGTACTTC

J: TRBJ2-3
size: few
D: TRBD1
V: TRBV2
CDR3: CASSGDRGSDTQYF
DNA: TGTGCCAGCAGTGGTGACAGGGGTTCAGATACGCAGTATTTT

J: TRBJ2-1
size: -
D: TRBD1
V: TRBV5-1
CDR3: CASSFGTGSNEQFF
DNA: TGCGCCAGCAGCTTCGGGACAGGGTCCAATGAGCAGTTCTTC

J: TRBJ1-5
size: -
D: -
V: TRBV7-2
CDR3: CASSLSGGAGGNSNQPQHF
DNA: TGTGCCAGCAGTCTTAGCGGGGGGGCGGGGGGCAATAGCAATCAGCCCCAGCATTTT

J: TRBJ1-1
size: many
D: -
V: TRBV14
CDR3: CASSEIDGDTEAFF
DNA: TGTGCCAGCAGCGAAATCGACGGAGACACTGAAGCTTTCTTT

J: TRBJ1-4
size: -
D: TRBD1
V: TRBV7-9
CDR3: CASSPRDRGNEKLFF
DNA: TGTGCCAGCAGCCCCCGGGACAGGGGGAATGAAAAACTGTTTTTT

J: TRBJ1-2
size: -
D: -
V: TRBV6-2/TRBV6-3
CDR3: CASSYSNLGSGYTF
DNA: TGTGCCAGCAGTTACTCGAACCTCGGCAGTGGCTACACCTTC

J: TRBJ1-4
size: -
D: -
V: TRBV4-1
CDR3: CASSQGTAHFEKLFF
DNA: TGCGCCAGCAGCCAAGGGACAGCACATTTCGAAAAACTGTTTTTT